Listed below are T cell receptor beta chains from one sample, sequenced in a study of T cells in Graves' hyperthyroidism and ophthalmopathy. Each CDR3 protein gets one entry after TCRdb re-called the multiplex PCR reads with MiXCR. Of approximately 250,000 distinct CDR3 sequences listed, approximately 25% were seen once; the top ten hold roughly 40%. The source material was blood. Source of these receptors: a woman aged 40 to 50 with Graves' ophthalmopathy. Both conserved end residues are part of each CDR3. The D gene is left open where the match is weak. The listing skips clone size in some rows; elsewhere it reads once, few, many or a size class.

cdr3_nt	cdr3_aa	v_call	j_call	clone_size	d_call
TGCGCCAGCAGCCAGGGGTCGGGAGGTTATTACGAGCAGTACTTC	CASSQGSGGYYEQYF	TRBV4-1	TRBJ2-7	many	TRBD2
TGCAGTGCTATACTACAGGGCAGGAGTGGCTACACCTTC	CSAILQGRSGYTF	TRBV20-1	TRBJ1-2	many	-
TGTGCCAGCAGTCCGGGGACCACAGGTGAAGCTTTCTTT	CASSPGTTGEAFF	TRBV27	TRBJ1-1	-	-
TGTGCCAGCGGGGAAGGGGACAGGGGGCAGGTCGAGCAGTACTTC	CASGEGDRGQVEQYF	TRBV6-1	TRBJ2-7	-	TRBD1
TGTGCCAGCAGTTACGAGGGGGAGCGGTCACCCCTCCACTTT	CASSYEGERSPLHF	TRBV28	TRBJ1-6	-	-
TGTGCCAGCAGCCGGGACAGGGCGAACACCGGGGAGCTGTTTTTT	CASSRDRANTGELFF	TRBV25-1	TRBJ2-2	many	TRBD1
TGTGCCAGCAGTTTAGCGTACTCCCACAGCTCCTACGAGCAGTACTTC	CASSLAYSHSSYEQYF	TRBV12-3/TRBV12-4	TRBJ2-7	many	-
TGCAGCGTTGCGTGGGAGACCCATAAGAGCCCCTACGAGCAGTACTTC	CSVAWETHKSPYEQYF	TRBV29-1	TRBJ2-7	many	-
TGCAGTGCTAGAGCGGGACTAGCGGGAGGCTACGAGCAGTACTTC	CSARAGLAGGYEQYF	TRBV20-1	TRBJ2-7	many	TRBD2
TGTGCCAGCAGTGGGGCCGGTGGAGTGCATCAGCCCCAGCATTTT	CASSGAGGVHQPQHF	TRBV6-1	TRBJ1-5	many	-
TGCAGTGCTAAGATCGGGGGGCTGGAGACCCAGTACTTC	CSAKIGGLETQYF	TRBV20-1	TRBJ2-5	-	-
TGTGCCAGCAGTTTATTTGAGGGGTTGAACACTGAAGCTTTCTTT	CASSLFEGLNTEAFF	TRBV28	TRBJ1-1	-	-
TGTGCCAGCAGCCAAAGCGGAGCCCCTACCTACGAGCAGTACTTC	CASSQSGAPTYEQYF	TRBV3-1	TRBJ2-7	-	-
TGTGCCAGCAGTTATCTCTCTCACAGGGAGAGAAGAACCCAGTACTTC	CASSYLSHRERRTQYF	TRBV6-2/TRBV6-3	TRBJ2-5	-	-
TGCAGTGCTAGAGATCATCTCAGGGCTAACTATGGCTACACCTTC	CSARDHLRANYGYTF	TRBV20-1	TRBJ1-2	many	-
TGTGCCAGCAGCGGAGAGACCCAGTACTTC	CASSGETQYF	TRBV25-1	TRBJ2-5	-	-